This T cell receptor (beta chain) emerged from a study of regulatory T cells in long-lasting Graves disease. In its sample, this clonotype was seen many times. Described time point: newly diagnosed GD, antithyroid drugs for less than 3 months. PBMC RNA was the source of the TCR library. The source of the patients was an endocrinology department in Xi'an, China. To make TCR beta libraries, researchers used iRepertoire HTBI primers and Arm-PCR of CDR3 regions. In TCRdb, the multiplex PCR reads were re-called with MiXCR into one record per CDR3 protein. The data contain approximately 480,000 distinct CDR3 sequences, 15% to 20% of them seen just once; the ten biggest clones take up approximately 12%. Trimming left V 0 bases short and J 9 bases short, with 12 bases between. Germline V gene sequence: CDR1 KGHSH, CDR2 LQKENI. The CDR3 extends over 14 amino acids. These records were also assigned to another study, of T cells in Graves' hyperthyroidism and ophthalmopathy. This second study says: Thyroid ultrasound, orbital computed tomography, clinical symptoms, and serum thyroxine and TRAb underpinned diagnoses. Ophthalmopathy, as predicted by the model, came a median roughly 6.8 months after the prediction.

The starting material was peripheral blood mononuclear cells (PBMCs), obtained at new diagnosis, from a patient treated with antithyroid drugs. The chain has TRBV18 and TRBJ2-4, with a weak D call TRBD1 (6 bases). This receptor was obtained from a middle-aged man with Graves disease. The CDR3 spells CASSPPSQGSIQYF. The CDR3 DNA is TGTGCCAGCTCACCACCGTCCCAGGGGTCCATTCAGTACTTC.